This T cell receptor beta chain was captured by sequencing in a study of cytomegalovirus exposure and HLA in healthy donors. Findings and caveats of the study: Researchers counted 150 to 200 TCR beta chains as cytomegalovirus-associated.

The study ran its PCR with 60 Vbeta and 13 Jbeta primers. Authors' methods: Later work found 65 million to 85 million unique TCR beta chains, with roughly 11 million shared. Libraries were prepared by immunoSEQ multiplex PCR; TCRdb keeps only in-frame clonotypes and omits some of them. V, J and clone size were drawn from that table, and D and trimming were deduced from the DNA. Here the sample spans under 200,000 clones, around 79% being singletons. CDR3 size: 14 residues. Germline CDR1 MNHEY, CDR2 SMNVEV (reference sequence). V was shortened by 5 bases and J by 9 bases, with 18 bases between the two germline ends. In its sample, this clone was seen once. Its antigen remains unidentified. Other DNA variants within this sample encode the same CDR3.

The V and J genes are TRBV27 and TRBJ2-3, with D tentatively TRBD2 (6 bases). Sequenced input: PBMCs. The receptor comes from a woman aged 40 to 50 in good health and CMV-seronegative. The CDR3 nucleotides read TGTGCCAGCAGTCCACTCGGGGACTCAACCACGCAGTATTTT. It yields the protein CASSPLGDSTTQYF.